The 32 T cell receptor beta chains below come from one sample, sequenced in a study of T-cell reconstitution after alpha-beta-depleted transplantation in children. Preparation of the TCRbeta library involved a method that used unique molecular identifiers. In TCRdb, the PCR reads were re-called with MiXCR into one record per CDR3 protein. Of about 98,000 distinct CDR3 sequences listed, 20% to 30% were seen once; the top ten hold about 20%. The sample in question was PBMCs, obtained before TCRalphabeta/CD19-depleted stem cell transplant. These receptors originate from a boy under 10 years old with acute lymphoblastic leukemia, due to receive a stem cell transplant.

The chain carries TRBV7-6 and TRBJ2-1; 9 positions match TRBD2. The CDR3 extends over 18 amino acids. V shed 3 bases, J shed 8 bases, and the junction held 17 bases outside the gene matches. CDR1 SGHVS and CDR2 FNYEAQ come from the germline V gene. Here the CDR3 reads CASSFDQTSGRVSYEQFF. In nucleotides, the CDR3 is TGTGCCAGCAGCTTCGACCAGACTAGCGGTAGAGTGTCCTATGAGCAGTTCTTC.

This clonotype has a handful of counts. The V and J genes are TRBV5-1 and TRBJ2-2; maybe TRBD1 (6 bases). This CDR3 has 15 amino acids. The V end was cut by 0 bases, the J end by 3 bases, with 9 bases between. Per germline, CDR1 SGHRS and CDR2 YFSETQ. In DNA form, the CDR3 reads TGCGCCAGCAGCTTGGGGCAGGGGTACACCGGGGAGCTGTTTTTT. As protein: CASSLGQGYTGELFF.

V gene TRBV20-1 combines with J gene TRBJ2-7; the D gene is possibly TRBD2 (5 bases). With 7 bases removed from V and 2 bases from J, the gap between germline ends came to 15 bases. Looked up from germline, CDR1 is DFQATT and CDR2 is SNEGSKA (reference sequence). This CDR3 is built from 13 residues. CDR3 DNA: TGCAGTGTACCTGCTCGGGGAACCTACGAGCAGTACTTC. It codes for CSVPARGTYEQYF.

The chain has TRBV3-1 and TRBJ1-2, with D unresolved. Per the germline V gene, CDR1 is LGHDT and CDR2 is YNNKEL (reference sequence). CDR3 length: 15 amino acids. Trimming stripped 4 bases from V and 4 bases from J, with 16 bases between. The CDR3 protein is CASSPAFMRAYGYTF. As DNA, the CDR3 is TGTGCCAGCAGCCCCGCCTTTATGAGGGCCTATGGCTACACCTTC. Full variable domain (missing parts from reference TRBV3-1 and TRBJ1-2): DTAVSQTPKYLVTQMGNDKSIKCEQNLGHDTMYWYKQDSKKFLKIMFSYNNKELIINETVPNRFSPKSPDKAHLNLHINSLELGDSAVYFCASSPAFMRAYGYTFGSGTRLTVV.

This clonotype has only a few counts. The CDR3 bases are TGTGCCAGCAGCGGAGGGGCCCAAGAGACCCAGTACTTC. This sequence encodes CASSGGAQETQYF. The chain links TRBV5-6 to TRBJ2-5; D is possibly TRBD2 (6 bases). With 4 bases removed from V and 1 base from J, the gap between germline ends came to 8 bases. CDR1 is SGHDT and CDR2 is YYEEEE in the germline V gene. The CDR3 sequence is 13 residues long.

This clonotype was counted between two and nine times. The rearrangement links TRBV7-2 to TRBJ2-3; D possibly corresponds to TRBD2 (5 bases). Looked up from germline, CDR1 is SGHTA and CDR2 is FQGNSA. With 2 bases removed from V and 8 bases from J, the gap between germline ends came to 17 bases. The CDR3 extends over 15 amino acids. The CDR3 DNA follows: TGTGCCAGCAGCTTACGACGAGGGCCGAGGTCTACGCAGTATTTT. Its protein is CASSLRRGPRSTQYF.

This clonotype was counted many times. The CDR3 protein is CASSLGVRETQYF. The CDR3 DNA follows: TGTGCCAGCAGCTTAGGGGTCAGGGAGACCCAGTACTTC. V gene TRBV7-2 combines with J gene TRBJ2-5, with D hard to call. Trimming removed 1 base at V and 5 bases at J, with 8 bases between. Looked up from germline, CDR1 is SGHTA and CDR2 is FQGNSA. The CDR3 totals 13 residues. The entire variable domain, with the rest obtained from reference TRBV7-2 and TRBJ2-5, is as follows: GAGVSQSPSNKVTEKGKDVELRCDPISGHTALYWYRQSLGQGLEFLIYFQGNSAPDKSGLPSDRFSAERTGGSVSTLTIQRTQQEDSAVYLCASSLGVRETQYFGPGTRLLVL.

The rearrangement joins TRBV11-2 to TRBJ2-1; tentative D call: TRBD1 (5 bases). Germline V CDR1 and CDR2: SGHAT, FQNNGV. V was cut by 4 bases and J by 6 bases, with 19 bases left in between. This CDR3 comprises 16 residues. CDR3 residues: CASSYDSLFLSNEQFF. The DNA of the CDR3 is TGTGCCAGCAGCTACGACAGCCTTTTCTTGTCCAATGAGCAGTTCTTC.

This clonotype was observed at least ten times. CDR3: CASSPQGIETDTQYF. The CDR3 nucleotides are TGTGCCAGCAGCCCACAGGGGATCGAAACAGATACGCAGTATTTT. The chain uses TRBV6-4 and TRBJ2-3; TRBD1 matches 7 bases. CDR3 length equals 15 residues. Germline V gene data show CDR1 as MRHNA and CDR2 as SNTAGT. The V segment lost 6 bases and the J segment 3 bases; nucleotides outside the gene matches: 9.

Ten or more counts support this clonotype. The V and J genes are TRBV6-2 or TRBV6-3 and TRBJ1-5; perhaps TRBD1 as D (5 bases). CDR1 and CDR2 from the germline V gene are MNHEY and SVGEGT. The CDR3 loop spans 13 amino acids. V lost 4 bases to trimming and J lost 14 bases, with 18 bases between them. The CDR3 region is CASSSYKGLDEHF. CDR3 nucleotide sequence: TGTGCCAGCAGTTCCTACAAGGGGTTAGACGAGCATTTT.

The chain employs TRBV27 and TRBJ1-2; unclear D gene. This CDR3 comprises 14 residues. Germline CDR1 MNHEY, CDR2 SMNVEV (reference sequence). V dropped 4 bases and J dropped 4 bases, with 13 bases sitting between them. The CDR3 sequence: CASSSRNNGYGYTF. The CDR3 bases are TGTGCCAGCAGTTCGAGAAACAATGGCTATGGCTACACCTTC.

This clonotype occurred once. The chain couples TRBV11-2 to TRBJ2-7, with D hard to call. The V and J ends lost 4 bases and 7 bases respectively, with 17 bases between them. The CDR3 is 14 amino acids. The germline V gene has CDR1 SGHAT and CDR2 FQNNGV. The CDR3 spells CASSSRASPWEQYF. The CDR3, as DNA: TGTGCCAGCAGCTCCCGGGCCTCACCTTGGGAGCAGTACTTC.

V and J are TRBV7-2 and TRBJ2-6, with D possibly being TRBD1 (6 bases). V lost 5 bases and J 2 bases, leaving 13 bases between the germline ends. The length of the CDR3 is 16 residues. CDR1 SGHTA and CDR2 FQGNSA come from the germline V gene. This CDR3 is CASSPRGGTGANVLTF. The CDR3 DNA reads TGTGCCAGCAGCCCTAGAGGGGGAACTGGGGCCAACGTCCTGACTTTC.

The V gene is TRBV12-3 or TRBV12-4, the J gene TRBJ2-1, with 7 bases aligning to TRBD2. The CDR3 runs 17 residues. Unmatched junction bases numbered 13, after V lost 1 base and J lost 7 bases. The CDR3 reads CASSLGSKTSRENEQFF. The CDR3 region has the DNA TGTGCCAGCAGTTTAGGGAGTAAGACTAGCCGGGAAAATGAGCAGTTCTTC.

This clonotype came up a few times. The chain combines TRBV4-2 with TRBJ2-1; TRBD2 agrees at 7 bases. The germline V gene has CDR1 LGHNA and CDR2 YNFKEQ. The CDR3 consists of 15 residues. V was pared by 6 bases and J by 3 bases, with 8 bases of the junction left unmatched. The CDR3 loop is CASSWASGVYNEQFF. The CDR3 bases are TGTGCCAGCAGTTGGGCTAGCGGTGTCTACAATGAGCAGTTCTTC.

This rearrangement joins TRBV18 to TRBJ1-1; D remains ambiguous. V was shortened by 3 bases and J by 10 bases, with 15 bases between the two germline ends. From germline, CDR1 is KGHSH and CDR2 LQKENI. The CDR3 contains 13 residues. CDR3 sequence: CASSPGTAQGAFF. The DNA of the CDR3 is TGTGCCAGCTCACCCGGAACAGCCCAAGGAGCTTTCTTT.

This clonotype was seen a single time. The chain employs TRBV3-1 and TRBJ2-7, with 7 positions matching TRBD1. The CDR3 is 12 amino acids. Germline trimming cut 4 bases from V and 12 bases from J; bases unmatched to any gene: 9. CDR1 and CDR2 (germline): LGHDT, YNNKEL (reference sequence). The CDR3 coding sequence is TGTGCCAGCAGCCCCGTAGAGGGGGCCCCGTACTTC. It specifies CASSPVEGAPYF.

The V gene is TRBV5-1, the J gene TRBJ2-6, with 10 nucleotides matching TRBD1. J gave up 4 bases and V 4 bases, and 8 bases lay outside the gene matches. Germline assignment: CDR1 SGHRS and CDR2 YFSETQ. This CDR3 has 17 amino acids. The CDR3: CASSPGDRGPGANVLTF. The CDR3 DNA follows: TGCGCCAGCAGCCCGGGTGACAGGGGGCCGGGGGCCAACGTCCTGACTTTC.

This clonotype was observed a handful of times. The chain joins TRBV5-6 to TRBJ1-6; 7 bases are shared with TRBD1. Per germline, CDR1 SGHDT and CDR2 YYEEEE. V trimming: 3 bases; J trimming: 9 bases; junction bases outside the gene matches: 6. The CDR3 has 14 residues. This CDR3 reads CASSSTGVGSPLHF. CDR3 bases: TGTGCCAGCAGCTCAACAGGGGTCGGTTCACCCCTCCACTTT.

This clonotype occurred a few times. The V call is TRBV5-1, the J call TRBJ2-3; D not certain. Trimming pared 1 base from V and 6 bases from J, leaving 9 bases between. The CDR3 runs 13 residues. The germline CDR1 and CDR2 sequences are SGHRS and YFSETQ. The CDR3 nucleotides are TGCGCCAGCAGCTTGCCGGCAGCGGATACGCAGTATTTT. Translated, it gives CASSLPAADTQYF.

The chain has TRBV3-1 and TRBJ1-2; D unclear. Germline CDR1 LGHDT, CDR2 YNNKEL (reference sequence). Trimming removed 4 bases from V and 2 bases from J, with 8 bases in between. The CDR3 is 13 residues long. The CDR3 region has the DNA TGTGCCAGCAGCCCGGACTTGAACTATGGCTACACCTTC. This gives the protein CASSPDLNYGYTF.

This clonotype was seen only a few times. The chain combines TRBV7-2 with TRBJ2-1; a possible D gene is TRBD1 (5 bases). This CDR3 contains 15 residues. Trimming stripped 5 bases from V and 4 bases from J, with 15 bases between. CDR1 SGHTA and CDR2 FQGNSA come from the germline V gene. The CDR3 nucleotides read TGTGCCAGCAGCCGACAGATTACCCAGTACAATGAGCAGTTCTTC. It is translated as CASSRQITQYNEQFF.

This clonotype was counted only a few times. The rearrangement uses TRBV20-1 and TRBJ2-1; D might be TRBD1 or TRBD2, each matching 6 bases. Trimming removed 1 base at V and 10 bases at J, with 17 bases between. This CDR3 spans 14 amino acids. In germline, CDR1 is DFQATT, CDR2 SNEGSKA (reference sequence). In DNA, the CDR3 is TGCAGTGCTAGAGTAGCGGAGGGGGTAATAGAGCAGTTCTTC. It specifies CSARVAEGVIEQFF.

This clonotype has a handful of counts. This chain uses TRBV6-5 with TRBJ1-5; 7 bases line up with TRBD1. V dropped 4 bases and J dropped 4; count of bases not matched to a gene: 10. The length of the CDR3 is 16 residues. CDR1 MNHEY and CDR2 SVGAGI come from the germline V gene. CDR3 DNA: TGTGCCAGCAGTTTGAGACAGGGAGAGGGAAATCAGCCCCAGCATTTT. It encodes CASSLRQGEGNQPQHF.

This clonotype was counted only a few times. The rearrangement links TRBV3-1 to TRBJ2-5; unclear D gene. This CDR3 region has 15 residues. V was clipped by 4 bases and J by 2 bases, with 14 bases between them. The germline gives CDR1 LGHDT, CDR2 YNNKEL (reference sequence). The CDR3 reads CASSRAGSGQETQYF. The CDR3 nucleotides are TGTGCCAGCAGCCGAGCTGGTTCGGGTCAAGAGACCCAGTACTTC.

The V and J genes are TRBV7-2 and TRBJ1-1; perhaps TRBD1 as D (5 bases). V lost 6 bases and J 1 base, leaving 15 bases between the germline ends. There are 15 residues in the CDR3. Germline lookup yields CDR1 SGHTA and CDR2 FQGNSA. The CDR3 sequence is CASRPPGTANTEAFF. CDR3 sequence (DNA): TGTGCCAGCAGACCCCCCGGGACGGCGAACACTGAAGCTTTCTTT.

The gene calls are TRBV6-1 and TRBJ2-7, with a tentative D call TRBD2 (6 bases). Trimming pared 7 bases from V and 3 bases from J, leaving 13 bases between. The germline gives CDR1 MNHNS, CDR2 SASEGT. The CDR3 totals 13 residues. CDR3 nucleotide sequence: TGTGCCAGCATCGGGGACTCGGACTACGAGCAGTACTTC. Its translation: CASIGDSDYEQYF.

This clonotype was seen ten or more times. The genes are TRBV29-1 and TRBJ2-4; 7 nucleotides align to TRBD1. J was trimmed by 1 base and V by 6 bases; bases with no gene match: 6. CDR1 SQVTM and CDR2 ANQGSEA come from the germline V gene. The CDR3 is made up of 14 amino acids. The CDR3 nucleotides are TGCAGCGTGGCAAAACAGGGGGCCAAAAACATTCAGTACTTC. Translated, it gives CSVAKQGAKNIQYF.

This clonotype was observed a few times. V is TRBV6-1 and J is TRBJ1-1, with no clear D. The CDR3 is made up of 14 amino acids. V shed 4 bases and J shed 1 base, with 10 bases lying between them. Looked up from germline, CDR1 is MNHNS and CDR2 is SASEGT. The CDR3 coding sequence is TGTGCCAGCAGTGGTTGGAGCAGGAACACTGAAGCTTTCTTT. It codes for CASSGWSRNTEAFF.

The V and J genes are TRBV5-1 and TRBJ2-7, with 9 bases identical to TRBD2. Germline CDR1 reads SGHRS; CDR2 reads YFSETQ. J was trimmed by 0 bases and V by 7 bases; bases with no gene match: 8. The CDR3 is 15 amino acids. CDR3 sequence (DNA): TGCGCCAGCTCCCGGACTAGCGACCTCTCCTACGAGCAGTACTTC. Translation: CASSRTSDLSYEQYF.

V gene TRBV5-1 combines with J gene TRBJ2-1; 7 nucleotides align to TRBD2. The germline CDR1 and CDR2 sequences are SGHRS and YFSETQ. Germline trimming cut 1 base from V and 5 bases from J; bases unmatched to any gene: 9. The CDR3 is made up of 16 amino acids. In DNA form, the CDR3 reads TGCGCCAGCAGCTTGCTTCCTAGCGGAGTTGACAATGAGCAGTTCTTC. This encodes CASSLLPSGVDNEQFF.

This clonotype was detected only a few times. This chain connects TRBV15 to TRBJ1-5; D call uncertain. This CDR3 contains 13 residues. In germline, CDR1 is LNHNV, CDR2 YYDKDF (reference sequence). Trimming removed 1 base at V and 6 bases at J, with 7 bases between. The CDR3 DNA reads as TGTGCCACCAGCAGAGCCGTTGGTCAGCCCCAGCATTTT. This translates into CATSRAVGQPQHF.